Here is one T cell receptor (beta chain) with its context. Its antigen is undetermined. This specimen belongs to a study of T cell clones after liver transplantation. Across the study: TCRbeta sequencing after a pre-transplant mixed lymphocyte reaction identified graft-donor-reactive clones, later tracked in post-transplant blood. Subjects received no induction therapy and standard immunosuppression until randomization at 12-24 months post-transplant.

Some clones are missing from TCRdb's copy, which holds only in-frame ones; the method was immunoSEQ multiplex PCR. The sample contains about 99,000 clones, about 81% of which appear only once. V was cut by 5 bases and J by 7 bases, with 15 bases left in between. This CDR3 comprises 13 residues. Germline CDR1 is SEHNR and CDR2 is FQNEAQ (reference sequence). General study points: Migration into the graft, not deletion, may explain lost graft donor-reactive T cells.

The rearrangement joins TRBV7-9 to TRBJ2-7; the D call may be TRBD1 or TRBD2 (5 bases each). This clonotype was obtained from a human patient who received a liver transplant. Among the T cells, some may be from the graft donor. Sample: CD4+ T cells from blood, taken around 50 months after liver transplant. CDR3 amino acids: CASSRDRAGEQYF. CDR3 nucleotide sequence: TGTGCCAGCAGCAGGGACCGCGCCGGGGAGCAGTACTTC.